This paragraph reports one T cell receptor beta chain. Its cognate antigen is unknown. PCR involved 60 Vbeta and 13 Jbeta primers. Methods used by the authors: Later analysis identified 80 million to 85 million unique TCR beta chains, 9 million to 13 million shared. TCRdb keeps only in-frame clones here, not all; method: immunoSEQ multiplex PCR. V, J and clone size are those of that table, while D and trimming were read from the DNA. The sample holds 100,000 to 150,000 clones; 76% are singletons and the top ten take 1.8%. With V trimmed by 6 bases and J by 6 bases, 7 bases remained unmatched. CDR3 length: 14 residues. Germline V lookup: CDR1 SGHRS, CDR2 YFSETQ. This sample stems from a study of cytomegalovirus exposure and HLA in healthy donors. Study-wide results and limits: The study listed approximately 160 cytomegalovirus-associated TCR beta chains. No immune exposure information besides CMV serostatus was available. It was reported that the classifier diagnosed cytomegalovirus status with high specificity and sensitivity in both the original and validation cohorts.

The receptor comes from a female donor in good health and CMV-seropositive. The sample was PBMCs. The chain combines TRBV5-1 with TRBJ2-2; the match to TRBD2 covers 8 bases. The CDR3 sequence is CASKGLAAAGELFF. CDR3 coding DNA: TGCGCCAGCAAAGGACTAGCTGCGGCCGGGGAGCTGTTTTTT.